This T cell receptor (beta chain) was sequenced in a study of blood T cell repertoires in COVID-19. Study as a whole: Material from acute and convalescent COVID-19 was sourced from the United States, Italy and Spain. Nucleic acid was either cDNA or gDNA, and it came from T cells, B-cell-depleted T cells, or PBMCs.

Produced via immunoSEQ multiplex PCR; TCRdb's table is partial and in-frame only. The repertoire holds some 260,000 clones, with 75% to 95% as singletons. In terms of age and location, participants ranged from roughly 18 to 95 years and lived in about two dozen US areas. Membership in each cohort depended on participant-reported clinical history. Germline V gives CDR1 SEHNR, CDR2 FQNEAQ (reference sequence). The CDR3 spans 16 residues. V lost 1 base and J lost 6; bases outside the gene matches: 3. This clonotype originated in a woman under 30 who had recovered from COVID-19. Sequencing was performed on PBMCs or T cells enriched from blood (not recorded which). The rearrangement joins TRBV7-9 to TRBJ2-3, with 14 positions matching TRBD2. The CDR3: CASSLGTSGGMDTQYF. CDR3 coding DNA: TGTGCCAGCAGCTTAGGGACTAGCGGGGGGATGGATACGCAGTATTTT.